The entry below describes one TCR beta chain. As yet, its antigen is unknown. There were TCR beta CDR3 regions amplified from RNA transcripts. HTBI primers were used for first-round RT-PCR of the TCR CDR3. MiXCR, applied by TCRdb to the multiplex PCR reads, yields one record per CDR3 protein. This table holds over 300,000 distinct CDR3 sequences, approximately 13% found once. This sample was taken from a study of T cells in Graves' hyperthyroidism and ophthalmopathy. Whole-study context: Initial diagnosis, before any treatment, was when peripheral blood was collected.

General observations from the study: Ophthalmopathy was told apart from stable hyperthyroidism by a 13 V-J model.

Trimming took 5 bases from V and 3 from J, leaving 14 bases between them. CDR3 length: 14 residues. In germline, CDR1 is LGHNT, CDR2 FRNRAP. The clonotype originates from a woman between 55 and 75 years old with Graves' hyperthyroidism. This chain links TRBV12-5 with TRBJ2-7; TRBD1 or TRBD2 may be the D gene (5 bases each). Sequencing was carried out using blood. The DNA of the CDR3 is TGTGCTAGTGGTCTGGGGGTGGCGATCTACGAGCAGTACTTC. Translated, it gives CASGLGVAIYEQYF.